The entry that follows covers one TCR beta chain sequence. The protocol was immunoSEQ multiplex PCR, while the TCRdb copy is restricted to in-frame clones and leaves out a portion. The data hold roughly 240,000 clones, with more than 70% observed a single time. Trimming cost V 1 base and J 5 bases, with 18 bases left between them. Germline CDR1 and CDR2: SGHDT and YYEEEE. The CDR3 covers 16 residues. For recovered donors of Cohort 3, there were two negative PCRs, clearance, or symptom resolution. The data were taken from a study of blood T cell repertoires in COVID-19. In the study overall: The samples span acute and convalescent COVID-19 from the United States, Italy and Spain. From T cells, B-cell-depleted T cells, or PBMCs came the material, which was cDNA or gDNA.

The chain recombines TRBV5-6 with TRBJ1-1; tentatively, D is TRBD1 (6 bases). Sequencing was done on a sample of PBMCs or T cells enriched from blood (not recorded which). The receptor comes from a woman aged 45-65 years who had recovered from COVID-19. The CDR3 sequence is CASSLLVGQRETEAFF. CDR3 in DNA: TGTGCCAGCAGCTTGTTAGTTGGACAGAGGGAGACTGAAGCTTTCTTT.